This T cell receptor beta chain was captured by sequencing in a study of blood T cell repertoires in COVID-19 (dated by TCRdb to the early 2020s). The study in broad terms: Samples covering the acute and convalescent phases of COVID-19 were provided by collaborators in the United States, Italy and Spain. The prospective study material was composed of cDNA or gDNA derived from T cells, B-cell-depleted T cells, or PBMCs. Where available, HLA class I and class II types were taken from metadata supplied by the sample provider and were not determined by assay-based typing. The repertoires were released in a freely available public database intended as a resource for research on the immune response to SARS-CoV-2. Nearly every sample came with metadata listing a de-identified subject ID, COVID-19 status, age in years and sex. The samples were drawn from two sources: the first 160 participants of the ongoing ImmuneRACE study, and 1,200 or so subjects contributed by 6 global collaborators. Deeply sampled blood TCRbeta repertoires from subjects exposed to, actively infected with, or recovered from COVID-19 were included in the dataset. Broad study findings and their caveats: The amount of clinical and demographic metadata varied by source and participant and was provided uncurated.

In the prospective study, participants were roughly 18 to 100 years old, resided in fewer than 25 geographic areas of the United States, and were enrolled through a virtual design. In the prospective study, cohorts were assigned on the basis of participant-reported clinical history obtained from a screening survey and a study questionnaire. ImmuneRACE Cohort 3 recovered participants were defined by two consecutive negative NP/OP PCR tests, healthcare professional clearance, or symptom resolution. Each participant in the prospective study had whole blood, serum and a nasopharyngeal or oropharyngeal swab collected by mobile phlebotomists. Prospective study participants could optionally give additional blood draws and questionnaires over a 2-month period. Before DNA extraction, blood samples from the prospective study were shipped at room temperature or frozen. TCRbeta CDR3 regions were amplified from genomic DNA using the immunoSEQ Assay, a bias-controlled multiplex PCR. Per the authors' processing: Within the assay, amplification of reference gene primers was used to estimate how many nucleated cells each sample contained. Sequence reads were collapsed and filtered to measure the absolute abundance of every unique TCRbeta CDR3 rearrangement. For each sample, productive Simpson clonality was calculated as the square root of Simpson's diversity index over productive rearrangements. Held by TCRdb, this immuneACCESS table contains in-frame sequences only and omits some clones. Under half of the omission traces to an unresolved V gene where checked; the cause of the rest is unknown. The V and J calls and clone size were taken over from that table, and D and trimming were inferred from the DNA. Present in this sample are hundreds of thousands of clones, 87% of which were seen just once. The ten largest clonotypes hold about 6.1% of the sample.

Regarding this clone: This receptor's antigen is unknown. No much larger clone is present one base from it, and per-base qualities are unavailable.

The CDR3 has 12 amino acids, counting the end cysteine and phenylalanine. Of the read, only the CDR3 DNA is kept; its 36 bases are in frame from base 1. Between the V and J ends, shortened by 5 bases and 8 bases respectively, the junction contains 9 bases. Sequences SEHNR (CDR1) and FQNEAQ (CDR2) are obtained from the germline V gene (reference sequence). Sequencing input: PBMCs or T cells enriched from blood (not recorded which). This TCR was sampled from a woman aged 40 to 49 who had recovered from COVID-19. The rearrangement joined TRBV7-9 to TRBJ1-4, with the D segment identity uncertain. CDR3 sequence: CASSPPEEKLFF. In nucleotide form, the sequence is TGTGCCAGCAGCCCCCCGGAGGAAAAACTGTTTTTT.